Listed here are 12 T cell receptor beta chains from one sample, sequenced in a study of cytomegalovirus exposure and HLA in healthy donors. PCR amplification relied on 60 Vbeta primers (plus 13 Jbeta primers). This table comes from immunoSEQ multiplex PCR, and its TCRdb copy is limited to in-frame clones, with some not included. The profile shows around 140,000 clones, about 9.2% of them singletons. Sequencing input: PBMCs. These receptors came from a woman in her thirties or forties in good health and CMV-seropositive.

This clone appeared a few times. The V and J genes are TRBV27 and TRBJ2-3; 8 nucleotides line up with TRBD1. Germline CDR1 and CDR2: MNHEY and SMNVEV (reference sequence). The junction had 2 bases not matched to a gene; V was cut back by 3 bases and J by 0 bases. The CDR3 is made up of 15 amino acids. CDR3 sequence: CASSLGTGSTDTQYF. The CDR3 DNA sequence: TGTGCCAGCAGTTTGGGGACAGGAAGCACAGATACGCAGTATTTT.

The chain uses TRBV2 and TRBJ1-1, with a tentative D call TRBD1 (6 bases). CDR3 length: 14 amino acids. Germline CDR1 is SNHLY and CDR2 is FYNNEI. Trimming pared 7 bases from V and 6 bases from J, leaving 18 bases between. The CDR3 reads CASTTQGALSEAFF. CDR3 DNA: TGTGCCAGCACCACACAGGGCGCGCTTTCTGAAGCTTTCTTT.

The V gene is TRBV7-9, the J gene TRBJ2-2, with 13 bases aligning to TRBD2. This CDR3 has 17 residues. V was clipped by 4 bases and J by 3 bases; unmatched bases: 5. Per the germline V gene, CDR1 is SEHNR and CDR2 is FQNEAQ (reference sequence). CDR3 bases: TGTGCCAGCAGCTCGAAACTAGCGGGGGGGGACACCGGGGAGCTGTTTTTT. Translation gives CASSSKLAGGDTGELFF. The variable domain in full, completed from reference TRBV7-9 and TRBJ2-2, reads DTGVSQNPRHKITKRGQNVTFRCDPISEHNRLYWYRQTLGQGPEFLTYFQNEAQLEKSRLLSDRFSAERPKGSFSTLEIQRTEQGDSAMYLCASSSKLAGGDTGELFFGEGSRLTVL.

This clone turned up a few times. The chain is built from TRBV10-3 and TRBJ2-7; D is uncertain. Germline V gene lookup returns CDR1 ENHRY and CDR2 SYGVKD. The V end was cut by 3 bases, the J end by 3 bases, with 12 bases between. This CDR3 has 14 amino acids. The chain's CDR3 is CAISEVRQDYEQYF. In nucleotides, the CDR3 is TGTGCCATCAGTGAAGTTAGGCAGGACTACGAGCAGTACTTC.

The rearrangement uses TRBV4-1 and TRBJ2-5; a possible D gene is TRBD2 (6 bases). Germline assignment: CDR1 MGHRA and CDR2 YSYEKL. The CDR3 is 15 residues long. The ends were cut back, 0 bases at V and 4 bases at J, with 12 bases in the middle. The CDR3 DNA sequence: TGCGCCAGCAGCCAAGAAAGTTGGGGAGGAGAGACCCAGTACTTC. Amino acid sequence: CASSQESWGGETQYF.

This clone has a handful of counts. The CDR3 here is CASSEQGLAVQETQYF. CDR3 nucleotides: TGTGCCAGCAGTGAACAGGGACTAGCGGTACAAGAGACCCAGTACTTC. The chain is built from TRBV2 and TRBJ2-5; 11 bases agree with TRBD2. The length of the CDR3 is 16 residues. Per the germline V gene, CDR1 is SNHLY and CDR2 is FYNNEI. Losses at the gene ends were 2 bases for V and 2 bases for J; bases not matched to a gene: 4.

This clone was seen a handful of times. The chain is built from TRBV29-1 and TRBJ2-5, with TRBD1 identical over 7 bases. The germline CDR1 and CDR2 sequences are SQVTM and ANQGSEA. CDR3 length equals 15 residues. Germline trimming cut 7 bases from V and 5 bases from J; bases unmatched to any gene: 16. The DNA of the CDR3 is TGCAGCGCCTCCGGGCGACAGGGTTTCGAGGAGACCCAGTACTTC. Translation gives CSASGRQGFEETQYF. Supplemented by reference TRBV29-1 and TRBJ2-5, the full variable domain reads SAVISQKPSRDICQRGTSLTIQCQVDSQVTMMFWYRQQPGQSLTLIATANQGSEATYESGFVIDKFPISRPNLTFSTLTVSNMSPEDSSIYLCSASGRQGFEETQYFGPGTRLLVL.

This clone was counted only a few times. The rearrangement uses TRBV6-7 and TRBJ2-3, with unresolved D. TRBV6-7 is an open reading frame whose function is uncertain. This CDR3 region has 15 residues. Trimming pared 5 bases from V and 0 bases from J, leaving 12 bases between. The CDR3 sequence: CASSHWSSSTDTQYF. The CDR3 DNA sequence: TGTGCCAGCAGTCATTGGAGCAGTAGCACAGATACGCAGTATTTT.

This clone was counted a few times. V gene TRBV11-3 combines with J gene TRBJ2-2; 7 bases map to TRBD2. The CDR3 has 15 amino acids. The germline V gene has CDR1 SGHNT and CDR2 YENEEA. J lost 2 bases, V lost 5 bases, and 5 bases had no gene match. CDR3 bases: TGTGCCAGCAGCGCAGCGGGGAGTAACACCGGGGAGCTGTTTTTT. Its protein is CASSAAGSNTGELFF.

This chain joins TRBV11-2 and TRBJ1-5, with unresolved D. Trimming shortened V by 3 bases and J by 5 bases, and 8 bases separated the two germline ends. The V gene's germline CDR1 is SGHAT and CDR2 FQNNGV. The CDR3 runs 13 residues. The CDR3 loop reads CASSLGRYQPQHF. For the CDR3, the DNA is TGTGCCAGCAGCTTGGGGAGATATCAGCCCCAGCATTTT.

V and J are TRBV10-1 and TRBJ1-6; TRBD1 aligns across 10 bases. The germline gives CDR1 WNHNN, CDR2 SYGVQD (reference sequence). V lost 8 bases to trimming and J lost 7 bases; unmatched junction nucleotides: 5. The CDR3 extends over 14 amino acids. In DNA form, the CDR3 reads TGCGCCAGCGGGGGGGGACAGGGGAATTCACCCCTCCACTTT. Translated: CASGGGQGNSPLHF.

The chain is built from TRBV9 and TRBJ2-2, with TRBD2 matching 7 bases. This CDR3 spans 16 amino acids. Per the germline V gene, CDR1 is SGDLS and CDR2 is YYNGEE. V trimming: 5 bases; J trimming: 4 bases; junction bases outside the gene matches: 11. The CDR3 DNA reads as TGTGCCAGCAGTCCCGGACTAGTCGGGTTCACCGGGGAGCTGTTTTTT. It codes for CASSPGLVGFTGELFF.